This T cell receptor beta chain was sequenced during a study of CD8+CD57+ T cells in acquired aplastic anemia. For the study at large: Isolated CD4+ and CD8+ cells, once sorted, yielded DNA averaging roughly 3.4 ug. Overall study results and limits: Patients shared just under 30 CD8+ CDR3 sequences with controls.

All patients picked for sequencing had shown, by flow cytometry, an expansion of CD8+CD57+ cells. Each patient had severe acquired aplastic anemia. Patient blood was sampled before any therapy had been received. A note on this clonotype: Its antigen is undetermined.

For CDR3 and TCR beta VDJ profiling, genomic DNA was the template used. TCRdb passed the reads through MiXCR, listing each CDR3 protein once. The sample contains 150,000 to 200,000 distinct CDR3 sequences, under 55% of which appear only once. The CDR3 has 15 amino acids. V lost 4 bases to trimming and J lost 5 bases; unmatched junction nucleotides: 10. CDR1 and CDR2 from the germline V gene are MGHDK and SYGVNS. This clonotype originated in a human donor with aplastic anemia. V is TRBV25-1 and J is TRBJ2-7; TRBD1 agrees at 8 bases. The sequencing input was sorted CD4+, CD8+, or CD8+CD57+ T cells (not recorded which) from PBMCs. In nucleotides, the CDR3 is TGTGCCAGCAGTGGGGGATACAGGGGGACCGACGAGCAGTACTTC. It specifies CASSGGYRGTDEQYF.